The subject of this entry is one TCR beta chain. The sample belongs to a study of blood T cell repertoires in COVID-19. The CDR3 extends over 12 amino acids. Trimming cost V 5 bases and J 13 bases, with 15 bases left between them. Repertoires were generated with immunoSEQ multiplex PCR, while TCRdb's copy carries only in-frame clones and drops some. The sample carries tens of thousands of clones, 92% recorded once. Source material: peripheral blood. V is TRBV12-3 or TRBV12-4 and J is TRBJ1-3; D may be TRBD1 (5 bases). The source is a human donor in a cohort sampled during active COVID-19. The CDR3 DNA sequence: TGTGCCAGCAGTCCCCGGACAAGAATGATATATTTT. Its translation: CASSPRTRMIYF.